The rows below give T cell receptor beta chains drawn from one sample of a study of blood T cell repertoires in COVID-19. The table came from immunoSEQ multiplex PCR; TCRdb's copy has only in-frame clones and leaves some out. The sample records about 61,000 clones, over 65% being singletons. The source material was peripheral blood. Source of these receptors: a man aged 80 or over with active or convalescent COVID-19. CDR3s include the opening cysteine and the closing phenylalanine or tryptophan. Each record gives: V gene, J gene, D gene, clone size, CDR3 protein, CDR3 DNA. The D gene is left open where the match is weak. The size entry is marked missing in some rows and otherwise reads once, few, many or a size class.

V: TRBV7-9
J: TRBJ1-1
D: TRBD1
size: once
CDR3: CASSAPGQGNTEAFF
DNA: TGTGCCAGCAGCGCGCCGGGACAGGGTAACACTGAAGCTTTCTTT

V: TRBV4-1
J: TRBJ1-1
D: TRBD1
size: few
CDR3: CASSQTRGLGEAFF
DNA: TGCGCCAGCAGCCAGACCAGGGGGCTTGGTGAAGCTTTCTTT

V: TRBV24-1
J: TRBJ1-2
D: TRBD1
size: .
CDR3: CATSDLTGGARYGYTF
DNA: TGTGCCACCAGTGATTTAACAGGGGGCGCTCGCTATGGCTACACCTTC

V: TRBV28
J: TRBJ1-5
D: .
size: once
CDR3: CASSMLSHRVSNQPQHF
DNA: TGTGCCAGCAGTATGCTATCCCACAGGGTCAGCAATCAGCCCCAGCATTTT

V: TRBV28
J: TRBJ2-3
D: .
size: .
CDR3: CASRGASTDTQYF
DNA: TGTGCCAGCCGTGGGGCTAGCACAGATACGCAGTATTTT

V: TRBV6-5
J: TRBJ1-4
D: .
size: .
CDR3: CASRLQGIDEKLFF
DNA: TGTGCCAGCCGACTACAGGGTATAGATGAAAAACTGTTTTTT

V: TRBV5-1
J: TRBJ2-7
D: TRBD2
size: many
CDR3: CASSLGLAGRYEQYF
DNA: TGCGCCAGCAGCTTGGGACTAGCGGGAAGATACGAGCAGTACTTC

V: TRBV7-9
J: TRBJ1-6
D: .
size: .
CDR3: CASSQMGGSPLHF
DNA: TGTGCCAGCAGCCAAATGGGGGGTTCACCCCTCCACTTT

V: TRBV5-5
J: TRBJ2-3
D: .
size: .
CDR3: CASSPPGDRDTDTQYF
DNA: TGTGCCAGCAGCCCGCCGGGGGACAGAGACACAGATACGCAGTATTTT

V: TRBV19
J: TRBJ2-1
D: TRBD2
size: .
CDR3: CASSNLAGVGSEQFF
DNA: TGTGCCAGTAGTAACCTAGCGGGAGTAGGGTCTGAGCAGTTCTTC

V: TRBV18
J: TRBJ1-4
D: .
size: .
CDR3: CASSPVAATNEKLFF
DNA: TGTGCCAGCTCACCAGTAGCTGCAACTAATGAAAAACTGTTTTTT

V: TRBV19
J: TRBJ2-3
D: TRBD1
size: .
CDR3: CASIMRTGTTDTQYF
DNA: TGTGCCAGTATCATGAGGACAGGGACCACAGATACGCAGTATTTT

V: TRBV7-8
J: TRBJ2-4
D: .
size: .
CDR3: CASSLGEEGIQYF
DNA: TGTGCCAGCAGCTTAGGGGAAGAGGGCATTCAGTACTTC

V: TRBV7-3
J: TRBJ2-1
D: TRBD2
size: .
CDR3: CASSPGTSGFNEQFF
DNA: TGTGCCAGCAGCCCTGGGACTAGCGGGTTCAATGAGCAGTTCTTC

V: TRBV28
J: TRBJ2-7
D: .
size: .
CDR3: CASSVAYEQYF
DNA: TGTGCCAGCAGTGTAGCCTACGAGCAGTACTTC

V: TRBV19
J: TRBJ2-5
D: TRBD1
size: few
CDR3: CASSINRGETQYF
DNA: TGTGCCAGTAGTATTAACAGGGGCGAGACCCAGTACTTC

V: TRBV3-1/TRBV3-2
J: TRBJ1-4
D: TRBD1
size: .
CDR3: CASSDEEVGGASNEKLFF
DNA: TGTGCCAGCAGCGATGAAGAGGTAGGGGGCGCATCTAATGAAAAACTGTTTTTT

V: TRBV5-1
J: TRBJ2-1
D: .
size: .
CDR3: CASSLSATPNEQFF
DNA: TGCGCCAGCAGCTTGAGCGCAACCCCCAATGAGCAGTTCTTC

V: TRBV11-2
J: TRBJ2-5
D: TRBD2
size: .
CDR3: CASSLAGGLETQYF
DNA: TGTGCCAGCAGCTTGGCGGGGGGGCTGGAGACCCAGTACTTC

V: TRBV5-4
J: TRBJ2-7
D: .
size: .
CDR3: CASSSQGIYEQYF
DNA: TGTGCCAGCAGCTCCCAGGGGATCTACGAGCAGTACTTC

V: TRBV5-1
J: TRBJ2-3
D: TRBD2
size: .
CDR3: CASSAGAGNTDTQYF
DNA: TGCGCCAGCAGCGCCGGAGCGGGGAACACAGATACGCAGTATTTT

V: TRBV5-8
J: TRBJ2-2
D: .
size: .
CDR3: CASSLGQSNTGELFF
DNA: TGTGCCAGCAGCCTAGGACAATCTAACACCGGGGAGCTGTTTTTT

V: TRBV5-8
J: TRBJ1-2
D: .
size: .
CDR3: CASSLGGRDYGYTF
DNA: TGTGCCAGCAGCTTGGGGGGCCGGGACTATGGCTACACCTTC

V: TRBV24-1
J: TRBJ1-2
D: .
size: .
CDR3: CATATNSYGYTF
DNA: TGTGCCACGGCGACAAACTCCTATGGCTACACCTTC

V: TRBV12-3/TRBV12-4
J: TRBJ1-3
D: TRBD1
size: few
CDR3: CASQTGGGNTIYF
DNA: TGTGCCAGCCAAACAGGGGGTGGAAACACCATATATTTT

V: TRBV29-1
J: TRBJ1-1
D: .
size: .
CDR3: CSAQGVGTEAFF
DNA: TGCAGCGCCCAGGGCGTGGGTACTGAAGCTTTCTTT

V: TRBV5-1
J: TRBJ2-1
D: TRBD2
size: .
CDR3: CASSRPGLAGGEQFF
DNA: TGCGCCAGCAGCAGACCGGGACTAGCGGGGGGTGAGCAGTTCTTC

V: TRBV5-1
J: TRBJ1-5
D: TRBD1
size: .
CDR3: CASSLDGTDNQPQHF
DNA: TGCGCCAGCAGCTTGGACGGGACAGATAATCAGCCCCAGCATTTT

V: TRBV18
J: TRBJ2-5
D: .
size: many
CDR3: CASSPSGETQYF
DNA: TGTGCCAGCTCACCATCAGGAGAGACCCAGTACTTC

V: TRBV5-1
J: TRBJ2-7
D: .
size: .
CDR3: CASSFFAAYREGYEQYF
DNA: TGCGCCAGCAGCTTCTTTGCCGCCTACAGGGAGGGCTACGAGCAGTACTTC

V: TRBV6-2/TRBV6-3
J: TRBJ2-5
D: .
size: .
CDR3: CASSYGSGAAETQYF
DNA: TGTGCCAGCAGTTACGGCTCTGGGGCCGCAGAGACCCAGTACTTC

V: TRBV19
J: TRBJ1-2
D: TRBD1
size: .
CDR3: CATKGGTADRDYTF
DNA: TGTGCCACAAAGGGGGGAACGGCCGACAGGGACTACACCTTC

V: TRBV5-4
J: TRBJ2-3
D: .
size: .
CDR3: CASSFNREYTQYF
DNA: TGTGCCAGCAGCTTCAACCGGGAATATACGCAGTATTTT

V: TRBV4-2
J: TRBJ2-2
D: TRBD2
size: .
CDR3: CASSQVAGLAGGSTGELFF
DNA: TGTGCCAGCAGCCAAGTTGCGGGACTAGCGGGGGGTTCCACCGGGGAGCTGTTTTTT

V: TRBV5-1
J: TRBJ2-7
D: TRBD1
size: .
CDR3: CASSLVTGVEQYF
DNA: TGCGCCAGCAGCTTGGTAACAGGGGTTGAGCAGTACTTC

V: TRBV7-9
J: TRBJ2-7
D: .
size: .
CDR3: CASSLAGGSEQYF
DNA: TGTGCCAGCAGCTTAGCCGGCGGGTCCGAGCAGTACTTC

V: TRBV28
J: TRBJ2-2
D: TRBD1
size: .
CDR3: CASSLHTGETGELFF
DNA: TGTGCCAGCAGTTTGCATACAGGGGAAACCGGGGAGCTGTTTTTT

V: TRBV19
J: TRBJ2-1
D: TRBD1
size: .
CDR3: CASSPLPQGYSYNEQFF
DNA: TGTGCCAGTAGTCCCCTCCCACAGGGGTACTCCTACAATGAGCAGTTCTTC

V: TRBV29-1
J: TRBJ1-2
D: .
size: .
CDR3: CSVEEIGTFGYTF
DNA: TGCAGCGTTGAAGAGATCGGGACATTTGGCTACACCTTC

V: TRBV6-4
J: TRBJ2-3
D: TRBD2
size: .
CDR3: CASSDVAGGIDTQYF
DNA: TGTGCCAGCAGTGATGTAGCGGGAGGAATAGATACGCAGTATTTT

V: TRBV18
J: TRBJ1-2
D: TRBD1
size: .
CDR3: CASSERTGEEDGYTF
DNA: TGTGCCAGCTCCGAAAGGACAGGGGAAGAGGACGGCTACACCTTC

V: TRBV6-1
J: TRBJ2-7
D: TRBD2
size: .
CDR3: CASSELPGTINEQYF
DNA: TGTGCCAGCAGTGAACTTCCCGGGACTATCAACGAGCAGTACTTC

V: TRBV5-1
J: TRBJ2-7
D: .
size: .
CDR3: CASSLGSDWSSYEQYF
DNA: TGCGCCAGCAGCTTGGGCTCGGACTGGAGCTCCTACGAGCAGTACTTC

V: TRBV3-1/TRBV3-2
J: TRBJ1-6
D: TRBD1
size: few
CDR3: CASSQQGARHSPLHF
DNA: TGTGCCAGCAGCCAGCAGGGGGCGCGACATTCACCCCTCCACTTT

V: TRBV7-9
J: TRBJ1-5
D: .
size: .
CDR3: CASSYREGNQPQHF
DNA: TGTGCCAGCAGCTATAGGGAGGGCAATCAGCCCCAGCATTTT

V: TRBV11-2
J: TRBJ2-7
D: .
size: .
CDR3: CASGSGGLEQYF
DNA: TGTGCCAGCGGATCAGGGGGACTTGAGCAGTACTTC

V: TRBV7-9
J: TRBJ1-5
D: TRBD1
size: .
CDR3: CASSLGDRTYSNQPQHF
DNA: TGTGCCAGCAGCTTAGGGGACAGGACCTATAGCAATCAGCCCCAGCATTTT

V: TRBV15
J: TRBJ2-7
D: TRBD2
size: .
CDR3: CATSPRLAGTPEQYF
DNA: TGTGCCACCAGCCCTCGACTAGCGGGAACGCCCGAGCAGTACTTC

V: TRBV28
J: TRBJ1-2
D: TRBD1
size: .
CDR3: CASSQGAWSGYTF
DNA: TGTGCCAGCAGCCAGGGGGCCTGGAGTGGCTACACCTTC

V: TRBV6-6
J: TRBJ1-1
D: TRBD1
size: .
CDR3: CASSFDRGGNTEAFF
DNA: TGTGCCAGCAGTTTTGACAGGGGAGGAAACACTGAAGCTTTCTTT

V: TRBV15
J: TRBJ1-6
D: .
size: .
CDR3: CATSRVGRDNSPLHF
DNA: TGTGCCACCAGCAGAGTAGGCAGGGATAATTCACCCCTCCACTTT

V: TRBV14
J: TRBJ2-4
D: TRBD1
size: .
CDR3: CASSQITGSGQGPNIQYF
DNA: TGTGCCAGCAGCCAAATTACAGGCTCGGGACAGGGGCCAAACATTCAGTACTTC